The clone carrying this T cell receptor (beta chain) was picked up a small number of times. Its antigen is not identified. The record originates from a study of CD8+ T cells in alopecia areata. Study context: For treated patients, severity scores reflected the percentage of scalp area affected. Study-wide results and limits: Higher clonality than in normal scalp was seen in lesional scalp, especially alopecia totalis/universalis. A large proportion of expanded lesional clones were detected persisting in scalp and blood during tofacitinib.

Extracted RNA was reverse transcribed, and the resulting cDNA served as sequencing template. The protocol was immunoSEQ multiplex PCR, while the TCRdb copy is restricted to in-frame clones and leaves out a portion. The sample has over 60,000 clones, approximately 44% seen once. Germline CDR1 reads MNHEY; CDR2 reads SMNVEV (reference sequence). The V segment lost 7 bases and the J segment 4 bases; nucleotides outside the gene matches: 9. The CDR3 sequence is 14 residues long. As for treatment: oral pan-JAK inhibitor, 5-10 mg twice daily. The V and J genes are TRBV27 and TRBJ1-1; 7 bases are shared with TRBD1. The TCR originated in a human donor with alopecia areata. The sample in question was CD8+ T cells sorted from blood, obtained at roughly week 38, from a patient treated with tofacitinib. The CDR3 protein is CASTLTGMSTEAFF. CDR3 coding DNA: TGTGCCAGCACCCTGACAGGGATGAGCACTGAAGCTTTCTTT.